This TCR beta chain was captured in a study of T cells in narcolepsy. Some clones are missing from TCRdb's copy, which holds only in-frame ones; the method was immunoSEQ multiplex PCR. The profile shows tens of thousands of clones, around 85% of them singletons. This CDR3 has 16 residues. Germline V CDR1 and CDR2: SEHNR, FQNEAQ (reference sequence). The V and J ends lost 7 bases and 7 bases, in that order; junction bases with no gene match: 11. The chain has TRBV7-9 and TRBJ2-1; 12 nucleotides line up with TRBD2. Specimen: memory (CD45RA-) CD4+ T cells from blood. The sequence came from a human donor in good health. CDR3 region: CASTTGTSGRNNEQFF. DNA for the CDR3: TGTGCCAGCACCACCGGAACTAGCGGGAGGAATAATGAGCAGTTCTTC.